The 13 T cell receptor beta chains reported below all come from one sample, sequenced in a study of blood T cells in healthy people across ages. A sample-barcoded 5' primer and a J-beta primer mix were used in a second PCR of about 7 to 12 cycles. A single record per CDR3 protein comes from TCRdb applying MiXCR to the 5' RACE reads. The sample holds roughly 680,000 distinct CDR3 sequences; 40% to 65% are singletons and the top ten take roughly 14%. The sequenced sample was blood. Receptors were obtained from a woman older than 75 in good health.

The rearrangement links TRBV12-3 or TRBV12-4 to TRBJ2-3; D might be TRBD2 (6 bases). The CDR3 runs to 15 residues. Trimming stripped 7 bases from V and 6 bases from J, with 20 bases between. Here the CDR3 DNA reads TGTGCCAGCACCCACGCTAGGGGAGGTGGCGATACGCAGTATTTT. Translating it yields CASTHARGGGDTQYF.

The chain joins TRBV4-2 to TRBJ2-7, with TRBD2 as a possible D gene (5 bases). V gave up 1 base and J gave up 6 bases, with 13 bases separating them. This CDR3 spans 14 amino acids. Germline values: CDR1 LGHNA, CDR2 YNFKEQ. The CDR3: CASSQVASEPEQYF. The CDR3 nucleotides read TGTGCCAGCAGCCAAGTAGCGTCGGAACCCGAGCAGTACTTC.

This clonotype was seen ten or more times. The gene calls are TRBV20-1 and TRBJ2-1; 8 bases agree with TRBD2. Trimming cost V 0 bases and J 9 bases; bases outside gene matches: 16. Looked up from germline, CDR1 is DFQATT and CDR2 is SNEGSKA (reference sequence). The CDR3 consists of 17 residues. The CDR3 coding sequence is TGCAGTGCTAGAGATTTCGGAGGAGCGGGAGAATTCGGTGAGCAGTTCTTC. Its translation is CSARDFGGAGEFGEQFF.

For this clonotype: A single base separates this from a much larger clone, so it may be a read error. The V and J genes are TRBV20-1 and TRBJ2-3; the D gene could be TRBD1 or TRBD2 (5 bases each). The CDR3 loop spans 13 amino acids. Germline V gene sequence: CDR1 DFQATT, CDR2 SNEGSKA (reference sequence). Trimming removed 8 bases from V and 1 base from J, with 13 bases in between. CDR3 sequence: CSYMSGRTDTQYF. In nucleotides, the CDR3 is TGCAGTTATATGTCGGGGCGCACAGATACGCAGTATTTT.

This clonotype was recorded at least ten times. The chain recombines TRBV4-1 with TRBJ2-1; 15 nucleotides match TRBD2. The CDR3 runs to 19 residues. Germline lookup yields CDR1 MGHRA and CDR2 YSYEKL. Losses at the gene ends were 4 bases for V and 0 bases for J; bases not matched to a gene: 7. The CDR3 here is CASSPGLAGGGHSYNEQFF. The CDR3 DNA sequence: TGCGCCAGCAGCCCCGGACTAGCGGGAGGGGGCCACTCCTACAATGAGCAGTTCTTC.

V and J are TRBV20-1 and TRBJ1-5; 10 bases fit TRBD1. V lost 3 bases and J lost 5; bases outside the gene matches: 4. The CDR3 spans 14 residues. Per germline, CDR1 DFQATT and CDR2 SNEGSKA (reference sequence). CDR3 sequence: CSASIGTGDQPQHF. DNA for the CDR3: TGCAGTGCTAGTATCGGGACAGGGGATCAGCCCCAGCATTTT.

This clonotype was recorded at least ten times. The chain uses TRBV6-2 or TRBV6-3 and TRBJ1-5; 11 nucleotides align to TRBD1. Trimming took 2 bases from V and 6 from J; bases not matched to a gene: 9. The CDR3 totals 17 residues. Germline CDR1 reads MNHEY; CDR2 reads SVGEGT. CDR3 residues: CASSYGMDRGLVQPQHF. The CDR3 bases are TGTGCCAGCAGTTACGGAATGGACAGGGGGCTGGTTCAGCCCCAGCATTTT.

Many counts were recorded for this clonotype. The rearrangement joins TRBV28 to TRBJ2-1, with unresolved D. Germline CDR1 reads MDHEN; CDR2 reads SYDVKM. The CDR3 has 13 amino acids. V was cut by 2 bases and J by 9 bases, with 11 bases left in between. CDR3: CASSLEPLSEQFF. In nucleotides, the CDR3 is TGTGCCAGCAGTTTAGAGCCACTCAGTGAGCAGTTCTTC. Full variable domain (outside the CDR3, taken from reference TRBV28 and TRBJ2-1): DVKVTQSSRYLVKRTGEKVFLECVQDMDHENMFWYRQDPGLGLRLIYFSYDVKMKEKGDIPEGYSVSREKKERFSLILESASTNQTSMYLCASSLEPLSEQFFGPGTRLTVL.

With regard to this clonotype: A single base separates this from a much larger clone, so it may be a read error. The rearrangement uses TRBV5-6 and TRBJ1-4; no clear D. Germline CDR1 is SGHDT and CDR2 is YYEEEE. V shed 3 bases and J shed 6 bases, with 9 bases lying between them. The CDR3 length is 13 residues. CDR3 amino acids: CASSSVGDEKLFF. The CDR3 nucleotides read TGTGCCAGCAGCTCGGTGGGTGATGAAAAACTGTTTTTT.

Note on this clonotype: Mismatch with germline at one junction end may stem from a read error. V usage is TRBV20-1 and J usage is TRBJ2-1; possible D gene TRBD2, 5 bases. The CDR3 sequence is 14 residues long. From germline, CDR1 is DFQATT and CDR2 SNEGSKA (reference sequence). The CDR3 coding sequence is TGCAGCGCTAGGCGGGCAGGATCCTACAATGAGCAGTTCTTC. Amino acids: CSARRAGSYNEQFF.

This clonotype was observed a single time. One base away lies a much larger clone, so this may be a sequencing read error. The chain links TRBV18 to TRBJ2-3, with D maybe TRBD2 (5 bases). The ends were cut back, 8 bases at V and 3 bases at J, with 18 bases in the middle. Germline V gene data show CDR1 as KGHSH and CDR2 as LQKENI. The CDR3 totals 15 residues. The CDR3 DNA follows: TGTGCCAGCCCTAACCCCGAGAGGAGGACAGATACGCAGTATTTT. Translation: CASPNPERRTDTQYF.

Turning to this clonotype: At one end the junction does not follow the germline gene, possibly because of a read error. The rearrangement uses TRBV2 and TRBJ2-3; 8 bases align to TRBD1. Germline loops: CDR1 SNHLY, CDR2 FYNNEI. This CDR3 contains 15 residues. CDR3 in DNA: TGTGCCGGCAGTGAAGACAGGGGACTTACAGATACGCAGTATTTT. This gives the protein CAGSEDRGLTDTQYF.

This clonotype occurred once. This chain uses TRBV20-1 with TRBJ2-5, with D maybe TRBD2 (5 bases). Trimming took 2 bases from V and 1 from J, leaving 11 bases between them. The germline CDR1 and CDR2 sequences are DFQATT and SNEGSKA (reference sequence). This CDR3 has 14 amino acids. CDR3 nucleotide sequence: TGCAGTGCTAGAATCCCGGGAACCCAAGAGACCCAGTACTTC. It yields the protein CSARIPGTQETQYF.